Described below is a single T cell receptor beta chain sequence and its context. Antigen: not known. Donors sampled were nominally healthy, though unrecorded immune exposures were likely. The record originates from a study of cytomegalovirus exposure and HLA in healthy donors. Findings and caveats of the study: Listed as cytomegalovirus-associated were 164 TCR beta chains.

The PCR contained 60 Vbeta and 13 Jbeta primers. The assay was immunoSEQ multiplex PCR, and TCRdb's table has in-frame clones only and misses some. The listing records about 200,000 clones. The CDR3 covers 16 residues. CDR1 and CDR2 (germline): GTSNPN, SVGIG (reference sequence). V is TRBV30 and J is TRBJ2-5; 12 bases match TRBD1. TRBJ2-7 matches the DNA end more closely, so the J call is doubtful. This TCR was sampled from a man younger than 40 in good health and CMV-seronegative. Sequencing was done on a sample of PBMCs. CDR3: CAWAGQGAEKRYEQYF. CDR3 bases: TGTGCCTGGGCGGGACAGGGGGCTGAAAAACGCTACGAGCAGTACTTC.